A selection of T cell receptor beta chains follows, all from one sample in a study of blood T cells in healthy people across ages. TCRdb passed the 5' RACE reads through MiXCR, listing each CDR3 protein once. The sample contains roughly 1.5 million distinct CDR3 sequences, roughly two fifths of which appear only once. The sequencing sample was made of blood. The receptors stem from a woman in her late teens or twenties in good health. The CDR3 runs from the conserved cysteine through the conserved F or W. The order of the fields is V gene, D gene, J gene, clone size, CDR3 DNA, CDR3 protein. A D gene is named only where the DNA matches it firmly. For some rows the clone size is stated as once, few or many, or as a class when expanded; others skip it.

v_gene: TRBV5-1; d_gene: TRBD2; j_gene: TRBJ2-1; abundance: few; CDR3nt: TGCGCCAGCAGCTCTCTGACTAGCGGCGGGGGCAATGAGCAGTTCTTC; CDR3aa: CASSSLTSGGGNEQFF
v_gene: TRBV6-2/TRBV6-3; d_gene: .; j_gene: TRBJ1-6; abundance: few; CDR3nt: TGTGCCAGCAGTTACCCGGGACCCCTCCACTTT; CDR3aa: CASSYPGPLHF
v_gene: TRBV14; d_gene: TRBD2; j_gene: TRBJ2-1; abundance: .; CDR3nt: TGTGCCAGCAGCCTCCTAGCGGTCTTAGATCGTGAGCAGTTCTTC; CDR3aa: CASSLLAVLDREQFF
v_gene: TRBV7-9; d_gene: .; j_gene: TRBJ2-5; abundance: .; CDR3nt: TGTGCCAGCGATAACGGACTGCCACAAGAGACCCAGTACTTC; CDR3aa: CASDNGLPQETQYF
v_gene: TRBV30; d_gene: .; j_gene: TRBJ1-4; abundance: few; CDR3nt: TGTGCCTGGAGTCGGGGTGAAAAACTGTTTTTT; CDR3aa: CAWSRGEKLFF
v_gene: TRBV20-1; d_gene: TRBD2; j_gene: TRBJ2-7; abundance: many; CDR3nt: TGCAGTGCTAGCTCTAGCGGGAGAATTGGTGAGCAGTACTTC; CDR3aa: CSASSSGRIGEQYF
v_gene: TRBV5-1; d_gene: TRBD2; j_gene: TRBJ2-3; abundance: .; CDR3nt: TGCGCCAGCAGGTTGGGGACTAGAAGCACAGATACGCAGTATTTT; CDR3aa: CASRLGTRSTDTQYF
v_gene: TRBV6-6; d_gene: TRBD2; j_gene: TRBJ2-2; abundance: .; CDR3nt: TGTGCCAGCAGTTCTTCTGCGGGGGGCCTGGCCGGGGAGCTGTTTTTT; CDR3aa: CASSSSAGGLAGELFF
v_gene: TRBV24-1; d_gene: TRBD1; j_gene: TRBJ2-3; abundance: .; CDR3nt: TGTGCCACCAGTGCGGCGCTTGGACAGGGGTGGGATACGCAGTATTTT; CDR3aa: CATSAALGQGWDTQYF
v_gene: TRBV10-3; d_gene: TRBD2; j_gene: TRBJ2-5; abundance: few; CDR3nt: TGTGCCATCAGTGGGAGTCAAGAACTAGCGGATCAAGAGACCCAGTACTTC; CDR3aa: CAISGSQELADQETQYF